The present entry profiles one TCR beta chain with its context. Fresh peripheral blood, 10 ml, was the source of the PBMCs. This record comes from a study of T cells in Graves' hyperthyroidism and ophthalmopathy. RNA transcripts gave rise to amplified TCR beta CDR3 regions. In the first-round RT-PCR of the TCR CDR3, the HTBI primer set was used. From the multiplex PCR reads, TCRdb called clonotypes with MiXCR, one entry per CDR3 protein. The table shows some 760,000 distinct CDR3 sequences, with 14% occurring only once. The V gene's germline CDR1 is MNHEY and CDR2 SVGAGI. The CDR3 loop spans 15 amino acids. Trimming pared 0 bases from V and 4 bases from J, leaving 10 bases between.

This receptor was obtained from a woman aged 18-35 years with Graves' hyperthyroidism. The V gene is TRBV6-5, the J gene TRBJ2-1; a weak D match, TRBD1 (5 bases). Sequenced input: blood. The CDR3 DNA reads as TGTGCCAGCAGTTACTCTCACAGGCAATACAATGAGCAGTTCTTC. Its protein product is CASSYSHRQYNEQFF.